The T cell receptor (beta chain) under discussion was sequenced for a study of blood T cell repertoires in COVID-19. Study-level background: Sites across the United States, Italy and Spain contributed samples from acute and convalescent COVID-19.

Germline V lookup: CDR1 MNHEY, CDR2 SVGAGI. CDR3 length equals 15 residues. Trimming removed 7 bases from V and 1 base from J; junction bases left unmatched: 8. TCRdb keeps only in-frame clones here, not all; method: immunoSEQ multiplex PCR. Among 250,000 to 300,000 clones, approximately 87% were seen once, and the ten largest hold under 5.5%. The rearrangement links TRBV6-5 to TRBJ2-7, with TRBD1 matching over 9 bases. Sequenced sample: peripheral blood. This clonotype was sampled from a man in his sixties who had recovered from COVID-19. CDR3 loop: CASILGGTGSYEQYF. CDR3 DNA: TGTGCCAGCATTTTAGGCGGGACAGGGTCCTACGAGCAGTACTTC.